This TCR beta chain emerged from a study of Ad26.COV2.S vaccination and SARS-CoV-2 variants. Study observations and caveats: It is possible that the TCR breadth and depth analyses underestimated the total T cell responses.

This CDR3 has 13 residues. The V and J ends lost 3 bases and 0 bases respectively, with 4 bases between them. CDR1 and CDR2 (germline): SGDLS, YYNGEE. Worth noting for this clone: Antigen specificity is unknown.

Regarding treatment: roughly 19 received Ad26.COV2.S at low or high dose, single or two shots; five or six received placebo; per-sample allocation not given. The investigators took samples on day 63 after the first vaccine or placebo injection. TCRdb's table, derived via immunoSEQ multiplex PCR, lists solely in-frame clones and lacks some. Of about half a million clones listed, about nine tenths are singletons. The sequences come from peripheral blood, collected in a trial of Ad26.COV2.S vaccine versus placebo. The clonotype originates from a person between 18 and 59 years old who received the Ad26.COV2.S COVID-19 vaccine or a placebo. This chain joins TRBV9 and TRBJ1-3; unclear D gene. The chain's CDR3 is CASSGSSGNTIYF. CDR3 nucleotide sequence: TGTGCCAGCAGCGGTTCCTCTGGAAACACCATATATTTT.